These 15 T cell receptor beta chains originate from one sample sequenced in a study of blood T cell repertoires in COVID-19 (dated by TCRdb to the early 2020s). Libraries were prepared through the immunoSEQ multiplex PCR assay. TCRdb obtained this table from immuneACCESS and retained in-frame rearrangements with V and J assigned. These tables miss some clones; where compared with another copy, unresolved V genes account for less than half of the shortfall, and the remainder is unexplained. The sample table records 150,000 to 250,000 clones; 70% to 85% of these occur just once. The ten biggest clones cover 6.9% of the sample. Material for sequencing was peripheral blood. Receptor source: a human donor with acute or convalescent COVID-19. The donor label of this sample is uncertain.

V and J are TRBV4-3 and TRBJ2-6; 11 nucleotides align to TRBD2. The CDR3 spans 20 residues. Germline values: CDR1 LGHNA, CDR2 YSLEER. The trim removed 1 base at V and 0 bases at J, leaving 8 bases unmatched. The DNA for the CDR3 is TGCGCCAGCAGCCAAGCACTAGCGGGAGCATCTCTCTCTGGGGCCAACGTCCTGACTTTC. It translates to CASSQALAGASLSGANVLTF.

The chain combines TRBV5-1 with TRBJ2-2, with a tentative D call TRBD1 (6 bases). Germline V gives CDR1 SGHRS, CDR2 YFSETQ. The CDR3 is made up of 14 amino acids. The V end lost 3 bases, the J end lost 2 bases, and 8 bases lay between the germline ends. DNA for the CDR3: TGCGCCAGCAGCTCGACAGGAAACACCGGGGAGCTGTTTTTT. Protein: CASSSTGNTGELFF.

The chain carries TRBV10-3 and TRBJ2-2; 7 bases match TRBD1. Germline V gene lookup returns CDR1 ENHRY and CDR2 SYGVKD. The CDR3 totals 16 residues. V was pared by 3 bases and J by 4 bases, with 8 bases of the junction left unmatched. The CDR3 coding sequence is TGTGCCATCAGTGACCCCGGGACAGTCATCACCGGGGAGCTGTTTTTT. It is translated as CAISDPGTVITGELFF.

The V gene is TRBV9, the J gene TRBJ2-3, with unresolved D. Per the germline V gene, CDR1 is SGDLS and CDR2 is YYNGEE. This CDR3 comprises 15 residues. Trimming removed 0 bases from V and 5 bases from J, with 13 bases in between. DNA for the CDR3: TGTGCCAGCAGCGTAGCTCCGAGTGGTGTAGATACGCAGTATTTT. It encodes CASSVAPSGVDTQYF.

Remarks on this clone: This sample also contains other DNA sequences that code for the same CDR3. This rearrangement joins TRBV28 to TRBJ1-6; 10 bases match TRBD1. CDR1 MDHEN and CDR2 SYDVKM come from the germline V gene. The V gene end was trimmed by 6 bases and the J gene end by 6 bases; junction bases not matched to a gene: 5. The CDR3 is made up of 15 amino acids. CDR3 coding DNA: TGTGCCAGCAGCCGACAGGGGGCTGGTAATTCACCCCTCCACTTT. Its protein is CASSRQGAGNSPLHF.

The CDR3 DNA sequence: TGCGCCAGCAGCTTGGCCGGCGGGGGCACGGGCTACACCTTC. Amino acid sequence: CASSLAGGGTGYTF. The chain has TRBV5-1 and TRBJ1-2, with TRBD1 as a possible D gene (6 bases). Germline V gives CDR1 SGHRS, CDR2 YFSETQ. Trimming stripped 0 bases from V and 8 bases from J, with 14 bases between. CDR3 length: 14 residues.

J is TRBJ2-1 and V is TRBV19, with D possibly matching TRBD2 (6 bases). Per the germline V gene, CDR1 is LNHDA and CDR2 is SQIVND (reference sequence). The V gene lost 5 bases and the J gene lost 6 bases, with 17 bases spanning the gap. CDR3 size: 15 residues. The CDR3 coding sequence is TGTGCCAGTAGTTTGACATGGACTACCCTCAATGAGCAGTTCTTC. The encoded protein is CASSLTWTTLNEQFF.

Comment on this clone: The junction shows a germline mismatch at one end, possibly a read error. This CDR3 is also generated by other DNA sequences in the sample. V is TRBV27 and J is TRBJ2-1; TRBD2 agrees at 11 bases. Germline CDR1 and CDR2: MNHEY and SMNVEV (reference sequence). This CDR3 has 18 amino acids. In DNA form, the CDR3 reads TGTGCCAGCAGTCCCGGGACTAGCGGCACTCGGGCCTATAATGAGCAGTTCTTC. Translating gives CASSPGTSGTRAYNEQFF.

Here the CDR3 reads CASSLAGGYEQYF. For the CDR3, the DNA is TGTGCCAGCAGTTTGGCAGGTGGTTACGAGCAGTACTTC. The rearrangement links TRBV27 to TRBJ2-7; D is ambiguous. There are 13 residues in the CDR3. The germline V and J ends were trimmed by 3 bases and 4 bases, with 10 bases remaining between them. Germline CDR1 MNHEY, CDR2 SMNVEV (reference sequence).

The CDR3 sequence is CASSKGADYGYTF. The CDR3 bases are TGTGCCAGTAGTAAGGGGGCGGACTATGGCTACACCTTC. The chain has TRBV19 and TRBJ1-2; 7 bases agree with TRBD1. With 4 bases clipped from V and 3 bases from J, the junction kept 2 bases outside the gene matches. Germline V gives CDR1 LNHDA, CDR2 SQIVND (reference sequence). The CDR3 is made up of 13 amino acids. The variable domain in full, completed from reference TRBV19 and TRBJ1-2, reads DGGITQSPKYLFRKEGQNVTLSCEQNLNHDAMYWYRQDPGQGLRLIYYSQIVNDFQKGDIAEGYSVSREKKESFPLTVTSAQKNPTAFYLCASSKGADYGYTFGSGTRLTVV.

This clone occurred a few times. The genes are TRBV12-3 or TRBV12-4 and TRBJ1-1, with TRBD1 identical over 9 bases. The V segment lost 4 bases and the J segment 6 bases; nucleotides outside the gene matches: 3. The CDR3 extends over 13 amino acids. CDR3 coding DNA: TGTGCCAGCAGTTCGGGACAGGGTGCTGAAGCTTTCTTT. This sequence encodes CASSSGQGAEAFF.

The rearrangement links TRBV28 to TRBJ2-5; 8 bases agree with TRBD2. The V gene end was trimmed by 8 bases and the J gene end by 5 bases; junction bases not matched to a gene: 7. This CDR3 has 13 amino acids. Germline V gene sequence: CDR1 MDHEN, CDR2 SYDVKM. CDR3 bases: TGTGCCAGCGGAAAAGCGGGAGTGGAGACCCAGTACTTC. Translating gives CASGKAGVETQYF. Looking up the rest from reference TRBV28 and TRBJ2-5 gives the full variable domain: DVKVTQSSRYLVKRTGEKVFLECVQDMDHENMFWYRQDPGLGLRLIYFSYDVKMKEKGDIPEGYSVSREKKERFSLILESASTNQTSMYLCASGKAGVETQYFGPGTRLLVL.

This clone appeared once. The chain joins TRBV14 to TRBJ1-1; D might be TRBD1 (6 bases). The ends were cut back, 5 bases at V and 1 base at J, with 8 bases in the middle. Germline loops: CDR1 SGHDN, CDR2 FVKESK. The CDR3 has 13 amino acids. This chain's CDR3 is CASSIQGNTEAFF. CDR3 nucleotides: TGTGCCAGCAGCATACAGGGGAACACTGAAGCTTTCTTT.

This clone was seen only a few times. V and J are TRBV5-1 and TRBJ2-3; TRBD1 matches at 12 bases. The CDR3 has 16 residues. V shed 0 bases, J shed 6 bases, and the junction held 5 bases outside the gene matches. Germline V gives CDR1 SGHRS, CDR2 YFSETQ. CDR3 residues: CASSLAGTGGADTQYF. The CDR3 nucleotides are TGCGCCAGCAGCTTGGCCGGGACAGGGGGCGCGGATACGCAGTATTTT.

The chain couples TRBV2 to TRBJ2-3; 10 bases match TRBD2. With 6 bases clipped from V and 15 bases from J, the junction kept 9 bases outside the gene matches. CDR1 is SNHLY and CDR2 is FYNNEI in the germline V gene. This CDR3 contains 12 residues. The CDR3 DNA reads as TGTGCCAGCAGCGCTAGCGGGGGCTCAAAATATTTT. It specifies CASSASGGSKYF.